These T cell receptor beta chains were read from a single sample in a study of OX40 agonist ivuxolimab in advanced cancers. The assay was immunoSEQ multiplex PCR, and TCRdb's table has in-frame clones only and misses some. The sample has approximately 71,000 clones, 90% to 95% seen once. The sample in question was CD4+ or CD8+ T cells sorted from blood, obtained in a trial of the OX40 agonist ivuxolimab. The receptors were sampled from an adult with an advanced solid tumor such as melanoma, head and neck, liver or kidney cancer. The CDR3 runs from the conserved cysteine through the conserved F or W. The D gene is left open where the match is weak. Clone size is stated in some rows and not others, as once, few, many or a class when expanded.

j_gene: TRBJ2-7; d_gene: TRBD2; abundance: -; v_gene: TRBV4-1; CDR3nt: TGCGCCAGCAGCCAAGTGGGGGGGGTGGCGGGTGTCTCCTACGAGCAGTACTTC; CDR3aa: CASSQVGGVAGVSYEQYF
j_gene: TRBJ2-3; d_gene: TRBD1; abundance: -; v_gene: TRBV5-1; CDR3nt: TGCGCCAGCAGCTTGGGATCTGGACAGGGATCAGATACGCAGTATTTT; CDR3aa: CASSLGSGQGSDTQYF
j_gene: TRBJ1-1; d_gene: -; abundance: -; v_gene: TRBV7-7; CDR3nt: TGTGCTAGCAGCGCCGGTGAGGGCACTGAAGCTTTCTTT; CDR3aa: CASSAGEGTEAFF
j_gene: TRBJ1-2; d_gene: -; abundance: -; v_gene: TRBV29-1; CDR3nt: TGCAGCGTTGCTGACAGCTCTGGGGGCTACACCTTC; CDR3aa: CSVADSSGGYTF
j_gene: TRBJ2-7; d_gene: TRBD1; abundance: -; v_gene: TRBV4-3; CDR3nt: TGCGCCAGCAGCCGGGACAGCTCCTACGAGCAGTACTTC; CDR3aa: CASSRDSSYEQYF
j_gene: TRBJ2-7; d_gene: -; abundance: -; v_gene: TRBV7-2; CDR3nt: TGTGCCTCCTCAGGGGAGTACTACGAGCAGTACTTC; CDR3aa: CASSGEYYEQYF
j_gene: TRBJ1-3; d_gene: TRBD1; abundance: -; v_gene: TRBV5-1; CDR3nt: TGCGCCAGCCGCAAAGGGACAGGGGAAAACAAATCTGGAAACACCATATATTTT; CDR3aa: CASRKGTGENKSGNTIYF
j_gene: TRBJ1-5; d_gene: -; abundance: -; v_gene: TRBV19; CDR3nt: TGTGCCAGTAGTATGGTAGGGAGCAGCAATCAGCCCCAGCATTTT; CDR3aa: CASSMVGSSNQPQHF
j_gene: TRBJ1-1; d_gene: -; abundance: -; v_gene: TRBV4-3; CDR3nt: TGCGCCAGCAGCCCAGAGCGGGGTCTCGGGAACACTGAAGCTTTCTTT; CDR3aa: CASSPERGLGNTEAFF
j_gene: TRBJ2-1; d_gene: -; abundance: -; v_gene: TRBV2; CDR3nt: TGTGCCAGCAGTGAGGACTTGAATGAGCAGTTCTTC; CDR3aa: CASSEDLNEQFF
j_gene: TRBJ1-1; d_gene: -; abundance: -; v_gene: TRBV9; CDR3nt: TGTGCCAGCAGCGTAGATGTAAGGGACGGCGGGAACACTGAAGCTTTCTTT; CDR3aa: CASSVDVRDGGNTEAFF
j_gene: TRBJ1-6; d_gene: -; abundance: once; v_gene: TRBV15; CDR3nt: TGTGCCACCAGCAGAGATCAAGAGGGGAGAAACCCCCACTTT; CDR3aa: CATSRDQEGRNPHF
j_gene: TRBJ2-1; d_gene: -; abundance: -; v_gene: TRBV27; CDR3nt: TGTGCCAGCAGTTCCGGGGTCAATGAGCAGTTCTTC; CDR3aa: CASSSGVNEQFF
j_gene: TRBJ1-2; d_gene: -; abundance: -; v_gene: TRBV10-2; CDR3nt: TGCGCCAGCAGGGGGGAGGTTATGGACTATGGCTACACCTTC; CDR3aa: CASRGEVMDYGYTF
j_gene: TRBJ2-6; d_gene: -; abundance: -; v_gene: TRBV9; CDR3nt: TGTGCCAGCAGCGCCAACACAGGGTCTGGGGCCAACGTCCTGACTTTC; CDR3aa: CASSANTGSGANVLTF
j_gene: TRBJ2-1; d_gene: TRBD2; abundance: -; v_gene: TRBV18; CDR3nt: TGTGCCAGCTCACCTGGACTAGCGGGAGGGCCCCTCTACAATGAGCAGTTCTTC; CDR3aa: CASSPGLAGGPLYNEQFF
j_gene: TRBJ2-1; d_gene: -; abundance: -; v_gene: TRBV9; CDR3nt: TGTGCCAGCAGCTCCACAGGGAATGAGCAGTTCTTC; CDR3aa: CASSSTGNEQFF
j_gene: TRBJ2-7; d_gene: -; abundance: -; v_gene: TRBV7-6; CDR3nt: TGTGCCAGCAGCTTATCTCTCGCCAGGGATTACGAGCAGTACTTC; CDR3aa: CASSLSLARDYEQYF
j_gene: TRBJ2-3; d_gene: -; abundance: -; v_gene: TRBV6-4; CDR3nt: TGTGCCAGCAGTGACTATGGCGGCACAGATACGCAGTATTTT; CDR3aa: CASSDYGGTDTQYF
j_gene: TRBJ1-2; d_gene: TRBD1; abundance: -; v_gene: TRBV27; CDR3nt: TGTGCCAGCAGTTCACCTCGTGGACAGGGTAGCGGTTGGCACTATGGCTACACCTTC; CDR3aa: CASSSPRGQGSGWHYGYTF
j_gene: TRBJ2-1; d_gene: -; abundance: -; v_gene: TRBV27; CDR3nt: TGTGCCAGCAGTCCCGGCCACAATGAGCAGTTCTTC; CDR3aa: CASSPGHNEQFF
j_gene: TRBJ1-4; d_gene: -; abundance: once; v_gene: TRBV5-6; CDR3nt: TGTGCCAGCAGCTTAGGCAGCAATGAAAAACTGTTTTTT; CDR3aa: CASSLGSNEKLFF
j_gene: TRBJ2-5; d_gene: -; abundance: -; v_gene: TRBV11-2; CDR3nt: TGTGCCAGCAGCCCCCAACTAGAAGAGACCCAGTACTTC; CDR3aa: CASSPQLEETQYF